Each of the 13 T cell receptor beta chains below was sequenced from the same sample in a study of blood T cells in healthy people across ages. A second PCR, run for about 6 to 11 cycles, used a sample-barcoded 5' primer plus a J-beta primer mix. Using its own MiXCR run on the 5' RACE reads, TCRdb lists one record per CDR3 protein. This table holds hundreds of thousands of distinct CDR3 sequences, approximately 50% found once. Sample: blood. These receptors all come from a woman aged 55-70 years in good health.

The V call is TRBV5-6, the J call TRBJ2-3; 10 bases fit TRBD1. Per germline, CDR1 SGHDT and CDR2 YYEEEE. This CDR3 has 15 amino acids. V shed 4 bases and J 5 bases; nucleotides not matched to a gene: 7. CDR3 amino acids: CASSDRQGAIDTQYF. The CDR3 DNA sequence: TGTGCCAGCAGCGATAGACAGGGGGCTATAGATACGCAGTATTTT.

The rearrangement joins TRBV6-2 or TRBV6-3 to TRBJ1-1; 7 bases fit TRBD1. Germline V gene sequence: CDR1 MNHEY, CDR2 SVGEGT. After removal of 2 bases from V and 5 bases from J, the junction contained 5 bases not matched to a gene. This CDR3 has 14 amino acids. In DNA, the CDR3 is TGTGCCAGCAGTTACGTGACAGGGAGAACTGAAGCTTTCTTT. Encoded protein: CASSYVTGRTEAFF.

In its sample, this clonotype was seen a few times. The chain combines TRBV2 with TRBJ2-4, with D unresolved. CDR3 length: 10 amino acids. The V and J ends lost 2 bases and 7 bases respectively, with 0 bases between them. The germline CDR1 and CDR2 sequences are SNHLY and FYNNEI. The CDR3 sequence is CASSENIQYF. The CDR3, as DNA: TGTGCCAGCAGTGAAAACATTCAGTACTTC. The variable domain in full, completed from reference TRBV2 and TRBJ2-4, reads EPEVTQTPSHQVTQMGQEVILRCVPISNHLYFYWYRQILGQKVEFLVSFYNNEISEKSEIFDDQFSVERPDGSNFTLKIRSTKLEDSAMYFCASSENIQYFGAGTRLSVL.

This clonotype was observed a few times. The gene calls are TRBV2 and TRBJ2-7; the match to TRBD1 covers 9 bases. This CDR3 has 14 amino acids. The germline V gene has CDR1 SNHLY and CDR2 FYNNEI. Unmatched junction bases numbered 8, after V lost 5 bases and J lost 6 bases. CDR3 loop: CASSPGTGHAEQYF. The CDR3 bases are TGTGCCAGCAGTCCCGGGACAGGGCACGCCGAGCAGTACTTC.

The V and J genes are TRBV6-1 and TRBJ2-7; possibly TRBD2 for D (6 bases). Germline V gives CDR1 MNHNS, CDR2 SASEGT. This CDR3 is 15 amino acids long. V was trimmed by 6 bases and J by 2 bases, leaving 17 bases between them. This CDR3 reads CASRETHGGTYEQYF. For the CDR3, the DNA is TGTGCCAGCAGGGAGACCCACGGGGGAACCTACGAGCAGTACTTC.

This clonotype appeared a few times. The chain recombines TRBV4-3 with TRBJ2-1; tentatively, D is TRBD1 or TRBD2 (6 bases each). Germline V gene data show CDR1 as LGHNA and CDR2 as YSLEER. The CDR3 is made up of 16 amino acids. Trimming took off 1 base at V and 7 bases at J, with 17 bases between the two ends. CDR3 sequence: CASSQGPGAGGNEQFF. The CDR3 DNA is TGCGCCAGCAGCCAAGGTCCGGGGGCTGGGGGGAATGAGCAGTTCTTC.

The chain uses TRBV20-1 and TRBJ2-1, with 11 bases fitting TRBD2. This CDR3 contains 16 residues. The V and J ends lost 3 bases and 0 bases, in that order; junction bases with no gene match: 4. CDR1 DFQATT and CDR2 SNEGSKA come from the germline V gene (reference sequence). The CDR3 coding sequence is TGCAGTGCTAGGTTGACTAGCGGGGTCTCCTACAATGAGCAGTTCTTC. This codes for CSARLTSGVSYNEQFF.

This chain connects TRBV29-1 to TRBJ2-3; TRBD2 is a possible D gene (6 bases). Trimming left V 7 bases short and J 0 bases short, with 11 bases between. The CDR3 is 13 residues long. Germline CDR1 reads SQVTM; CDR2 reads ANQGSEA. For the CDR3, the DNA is TGCAGCGCTAGCGTCACTAGCACAGATACGCAGTATTTT. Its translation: CSASVTSTDTQYF.

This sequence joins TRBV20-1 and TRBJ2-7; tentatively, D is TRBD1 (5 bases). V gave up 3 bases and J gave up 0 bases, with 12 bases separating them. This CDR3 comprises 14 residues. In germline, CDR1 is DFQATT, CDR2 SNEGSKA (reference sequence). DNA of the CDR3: TGCAGTGCTAGTTGGCAGGGCGCCTCCTACGAGCAGTACTTC. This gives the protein CSASWQGASYEQYF.

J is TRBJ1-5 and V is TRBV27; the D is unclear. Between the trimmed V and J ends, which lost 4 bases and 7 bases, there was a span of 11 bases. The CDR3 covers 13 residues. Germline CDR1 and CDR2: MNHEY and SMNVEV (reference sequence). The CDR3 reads CASSSSVWQPQHF. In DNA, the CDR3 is TGTGCCAGCAGTTCATCAGTTTGGCAGCCCCAGCATTTT.

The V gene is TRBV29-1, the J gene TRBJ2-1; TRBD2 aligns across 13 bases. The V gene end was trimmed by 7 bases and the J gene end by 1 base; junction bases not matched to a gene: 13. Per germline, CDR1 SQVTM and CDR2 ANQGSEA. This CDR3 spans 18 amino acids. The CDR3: CSARTSGSDGGSYNEQFF. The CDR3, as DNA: TGCAGCGCCCGGACTAGCGGGAGCGATGGGGGATCCTACAATGAGCAGTTCTTC.

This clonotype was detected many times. CDR3 in amino acids: CSARLAGDYNEQYF. The CDR3 bases are TGCAGTGCTAGGCTAGCGGGGGACTACAATGAGCAGTACTTC. The chain combines TRBV20-1 with TRBJ2-1; 10 positions agree with TRBD2. The end of the DNA fits TRBJ2-7 better, so the J call may be wrong. Germline lookup yields CDR1 DFQATT and CDR2 SNEGSKA (reference sequence). The CDR3 has 14 residues.

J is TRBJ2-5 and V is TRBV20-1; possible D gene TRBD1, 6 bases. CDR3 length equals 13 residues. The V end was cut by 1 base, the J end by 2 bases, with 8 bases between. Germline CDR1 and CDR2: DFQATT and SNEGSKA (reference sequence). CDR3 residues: CSARAGDQETQYF. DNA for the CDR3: TGCAGTGCTAGAGCAGGGGATCAAGAGACCCAGTACTTC.